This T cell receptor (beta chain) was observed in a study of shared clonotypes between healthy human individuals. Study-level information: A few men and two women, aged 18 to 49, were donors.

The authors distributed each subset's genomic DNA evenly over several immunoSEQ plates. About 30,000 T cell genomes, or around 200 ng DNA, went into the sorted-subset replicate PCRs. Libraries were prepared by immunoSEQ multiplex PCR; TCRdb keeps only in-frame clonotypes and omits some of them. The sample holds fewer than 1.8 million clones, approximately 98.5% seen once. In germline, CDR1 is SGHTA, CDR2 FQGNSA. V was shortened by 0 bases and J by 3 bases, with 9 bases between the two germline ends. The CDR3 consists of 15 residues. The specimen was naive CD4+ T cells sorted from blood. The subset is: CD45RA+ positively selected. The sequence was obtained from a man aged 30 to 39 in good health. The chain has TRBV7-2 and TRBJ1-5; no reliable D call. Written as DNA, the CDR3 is TGTGCCAGCAGCTTAGCGGGCTCTGTCAATCAGCCCCAGCATTTT. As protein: CASSLAGSVNQPQHF.